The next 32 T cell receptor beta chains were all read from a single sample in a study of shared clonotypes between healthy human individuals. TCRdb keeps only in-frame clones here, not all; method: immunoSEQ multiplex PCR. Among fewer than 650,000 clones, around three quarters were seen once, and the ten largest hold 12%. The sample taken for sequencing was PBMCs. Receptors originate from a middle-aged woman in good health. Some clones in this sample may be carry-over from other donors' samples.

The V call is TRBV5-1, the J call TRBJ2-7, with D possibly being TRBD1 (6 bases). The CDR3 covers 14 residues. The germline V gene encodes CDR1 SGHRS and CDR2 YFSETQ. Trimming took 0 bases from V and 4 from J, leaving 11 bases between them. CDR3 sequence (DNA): TGCGCCAGCAGCTTGGAACAGGGCAGGTACGAGCAGTACTTC. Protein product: CASSLEQGRYEQYF.

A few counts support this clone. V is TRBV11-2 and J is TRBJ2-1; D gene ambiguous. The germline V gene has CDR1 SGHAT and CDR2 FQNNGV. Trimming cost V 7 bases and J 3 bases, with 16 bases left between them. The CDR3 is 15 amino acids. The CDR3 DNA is TGTGCCAGCACCCCTCTGGGTCTTGGCTACAATGAGCAGTTCTTC. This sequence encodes CASTPLGLGYNEQFF.

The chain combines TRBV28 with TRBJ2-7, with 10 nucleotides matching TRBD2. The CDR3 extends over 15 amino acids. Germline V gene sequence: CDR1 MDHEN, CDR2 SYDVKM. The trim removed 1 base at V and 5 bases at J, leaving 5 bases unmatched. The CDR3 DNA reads TGTGCCAGCAGTTTATACGCTAGCGGGAGCCACGAGCAGTACTTC. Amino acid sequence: CASSLYASGSHEQYF.

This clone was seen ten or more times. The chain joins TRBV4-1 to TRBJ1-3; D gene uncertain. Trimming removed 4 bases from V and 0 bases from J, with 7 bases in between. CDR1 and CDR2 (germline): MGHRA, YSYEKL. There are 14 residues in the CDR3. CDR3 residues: CASSPEFSGNTIYF. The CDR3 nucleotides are TGCGCCAGCAGCCCCGAGTTCTCTGGAAACACCATATATTTT.

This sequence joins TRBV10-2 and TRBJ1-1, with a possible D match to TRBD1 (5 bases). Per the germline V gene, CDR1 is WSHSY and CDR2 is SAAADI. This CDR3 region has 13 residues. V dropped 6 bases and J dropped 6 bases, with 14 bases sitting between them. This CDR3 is CASSNLRQSEAFF. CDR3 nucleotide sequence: TGCGCCAGCAGCAACCTGCGACAGTCTGAAGCTTTCTTT.

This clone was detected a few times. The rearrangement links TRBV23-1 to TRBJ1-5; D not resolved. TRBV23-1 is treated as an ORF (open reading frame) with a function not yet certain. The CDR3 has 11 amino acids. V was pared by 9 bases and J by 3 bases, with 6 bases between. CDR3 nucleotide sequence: TGCGCCAGGGAGGCCAATCAGCCCCAGCATTTT. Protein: CAREANQPQHF.

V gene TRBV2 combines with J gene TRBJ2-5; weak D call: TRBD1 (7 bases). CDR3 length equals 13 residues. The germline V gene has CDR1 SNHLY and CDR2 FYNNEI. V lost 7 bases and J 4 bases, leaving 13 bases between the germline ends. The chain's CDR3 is CASKGAAGETQYF. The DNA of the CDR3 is TGTGCCAGCAAGGGGGCAGCGGGAGAGACCCAGTACTTC.

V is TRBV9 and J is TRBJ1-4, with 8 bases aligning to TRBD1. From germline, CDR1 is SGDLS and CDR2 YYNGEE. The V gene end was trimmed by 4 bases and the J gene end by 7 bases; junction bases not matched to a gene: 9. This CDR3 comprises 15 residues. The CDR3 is CASSPRTGRSEKLFF. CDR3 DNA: TGTGCCAGCAGCCCTCGGACAGGGCGGAGTGAAAAACTGTTTTTT.

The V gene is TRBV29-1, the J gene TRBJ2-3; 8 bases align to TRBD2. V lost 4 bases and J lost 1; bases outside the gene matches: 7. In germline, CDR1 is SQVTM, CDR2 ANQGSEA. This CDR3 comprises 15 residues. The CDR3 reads CSVVVAGGGTDTQYF. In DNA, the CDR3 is TGCAGCGTTGTAGTGGCGGGAGGTGGCACAGATACGCAGTATTTT.

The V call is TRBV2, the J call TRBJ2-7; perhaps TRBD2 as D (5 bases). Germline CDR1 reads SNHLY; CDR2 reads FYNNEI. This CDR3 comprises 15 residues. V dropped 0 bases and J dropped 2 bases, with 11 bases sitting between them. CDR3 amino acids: CASSEARRYAYEQYF. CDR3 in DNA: TGTGCCAGCAGTGAAGCAAGGAGGTACGCCTACGAGCAGTACTTC.

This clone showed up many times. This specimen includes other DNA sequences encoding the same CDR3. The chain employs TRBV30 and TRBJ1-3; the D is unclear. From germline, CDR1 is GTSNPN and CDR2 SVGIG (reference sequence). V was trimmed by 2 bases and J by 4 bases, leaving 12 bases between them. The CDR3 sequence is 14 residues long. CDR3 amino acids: CAWSLQYGGNTIYF. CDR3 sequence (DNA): TGTGCCTGGAGTCTGCAATATGGAGGAAACACCATATATTTT. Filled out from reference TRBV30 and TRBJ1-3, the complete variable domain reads SQTIHQWPATLVQPVGSPLSLECTVEGTSNPNLYWYRQAAGRGLQLLFYSVGIGQISSEVPQNLSASRPQDRQFILSSKKLLLSDSGFYLCAWSLQYGGNTIYFGEGSWLTVV.

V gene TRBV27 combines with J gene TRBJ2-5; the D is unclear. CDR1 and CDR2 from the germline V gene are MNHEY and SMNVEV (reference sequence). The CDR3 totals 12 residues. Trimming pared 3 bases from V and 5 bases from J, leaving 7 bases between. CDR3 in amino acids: CASSFVGETQYF. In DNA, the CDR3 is TGTGCCAGCAGTTTTGTAGGGGAGACCCAGTACTTC.

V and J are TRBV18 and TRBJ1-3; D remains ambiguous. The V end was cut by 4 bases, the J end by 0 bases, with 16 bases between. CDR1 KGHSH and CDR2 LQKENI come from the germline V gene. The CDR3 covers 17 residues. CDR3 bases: TGTGCCAGCTCACAATTTCCCCTTTTAAGCTCTGGAAACACCATATATTTT. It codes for CASSQFPLLSSGNTIYF.

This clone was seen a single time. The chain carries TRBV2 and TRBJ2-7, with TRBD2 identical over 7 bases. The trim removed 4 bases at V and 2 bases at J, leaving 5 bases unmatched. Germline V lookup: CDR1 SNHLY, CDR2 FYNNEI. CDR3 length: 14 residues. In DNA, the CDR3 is TGTGCCAGCAGTGGGGGGAGGGATACCTACGAGCAGTACTTC. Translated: CASSGGRDTYEQYF.

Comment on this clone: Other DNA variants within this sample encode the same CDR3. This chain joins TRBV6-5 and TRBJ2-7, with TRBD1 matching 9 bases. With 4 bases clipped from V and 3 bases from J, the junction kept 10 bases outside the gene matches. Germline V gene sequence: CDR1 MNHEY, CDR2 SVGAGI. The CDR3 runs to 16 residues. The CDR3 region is CASSSSPGQGIYEQYF. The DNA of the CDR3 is TGTGCCAGCAGTTCCTCCCCAGGACAGGGGATCTACGAGCAGTACTTC.

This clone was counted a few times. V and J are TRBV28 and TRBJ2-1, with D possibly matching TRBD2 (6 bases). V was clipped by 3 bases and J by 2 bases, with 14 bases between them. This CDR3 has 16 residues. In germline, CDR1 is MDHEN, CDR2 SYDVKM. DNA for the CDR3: TGTGCCAGCAGTTTGTCACTTGGCGGGACCTACAATGAGCAGTTCTTC. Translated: CASSLSLGGTYNEQFF.

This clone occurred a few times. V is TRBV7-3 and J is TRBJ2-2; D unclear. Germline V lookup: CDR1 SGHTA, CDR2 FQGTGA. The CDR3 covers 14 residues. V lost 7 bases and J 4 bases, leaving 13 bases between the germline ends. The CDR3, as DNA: TGTGCCAGCACCACACAACCGGGCACCGGGGAGCTGTTTTTT. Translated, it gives CASTTQPGTGELFF.

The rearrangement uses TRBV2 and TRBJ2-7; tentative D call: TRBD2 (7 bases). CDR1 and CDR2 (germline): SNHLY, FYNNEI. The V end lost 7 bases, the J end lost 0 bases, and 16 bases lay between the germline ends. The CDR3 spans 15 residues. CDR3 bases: TGTGCCAGCAATCACCCAGGGGACTACTCCTACGAGCAGTACTTC. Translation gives CASNHPGDYSYEQYF.

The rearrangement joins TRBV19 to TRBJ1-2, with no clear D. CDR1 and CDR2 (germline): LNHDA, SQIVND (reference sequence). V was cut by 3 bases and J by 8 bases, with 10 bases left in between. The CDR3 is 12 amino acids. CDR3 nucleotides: TGTGCCAGTAGTATTGGGTACCTGGGCTACACCTTC. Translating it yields CASSIGYLGYTF.

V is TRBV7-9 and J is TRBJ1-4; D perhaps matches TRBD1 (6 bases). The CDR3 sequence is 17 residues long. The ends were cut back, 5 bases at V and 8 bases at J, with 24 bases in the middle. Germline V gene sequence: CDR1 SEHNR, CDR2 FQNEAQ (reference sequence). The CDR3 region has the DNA TGTGCCAGCAGCGGAGCCCCGGGACACCATAATCAGGAAAAACTGTTTTTT. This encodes CASSGAPGHHNQEKLFF.

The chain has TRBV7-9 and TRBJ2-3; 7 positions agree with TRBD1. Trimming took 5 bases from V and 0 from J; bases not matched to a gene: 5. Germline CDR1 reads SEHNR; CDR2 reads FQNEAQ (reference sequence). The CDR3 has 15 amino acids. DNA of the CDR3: TGTGCCAGCAGCCCGAGACAGGGAAGCACAGATACGCAGTATTTT. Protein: CASSPRQGSTDTQYF.

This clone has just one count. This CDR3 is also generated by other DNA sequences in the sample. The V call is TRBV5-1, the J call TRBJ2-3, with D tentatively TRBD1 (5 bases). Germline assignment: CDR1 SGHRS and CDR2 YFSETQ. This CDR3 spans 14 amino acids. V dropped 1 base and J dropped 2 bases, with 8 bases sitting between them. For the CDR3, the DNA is TGCGCCAGCAGCTTGCGACAGAACACAGATACGCAGTATTTT. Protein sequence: CASSLRQNTDTQYF. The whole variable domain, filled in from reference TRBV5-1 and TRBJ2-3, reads KAGVTQTPRYLIKTRGQQVTLSCSPISGHRSVSWYQQTPGQGLQFLFEYFSETQRNKGNFPGRFSGRQFSNSRSEMNVSTLELGDSALYLCASSLRQNTDTQYFGPGTRLTVL.

In DNA form, the CDR3 reads TGTGCCACTGGGGGGACTAGCGGGAGTTCTTACGAGCAGTACTTC. It encodes CATGGTSGSSYEQYF. The chain links TRBV10-3 to TRBJ2-7; 14 bases match TRBD2. Germline loops: CDR1 ENHRY, CDR2 SYGVKD. The CDR3 loop spans 15 amino acids. With 10 bases clipped from V and 4 bases from J, the junction kept 9 bases outside the gene matches.

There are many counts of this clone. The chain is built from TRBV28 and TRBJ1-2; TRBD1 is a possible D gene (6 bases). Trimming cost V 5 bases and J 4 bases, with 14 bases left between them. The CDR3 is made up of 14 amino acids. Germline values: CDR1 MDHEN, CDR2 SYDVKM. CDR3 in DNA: TGTGCCAGCAGTCTACCCGGACAGCTCTATGGCTACACCTTC. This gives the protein CASSLPGQLYGYTF.

The CDR3 is CASIGTANYNTEAFF. CDR3 coding DNA: TGTGCCAGCATAGGGACAGCCAACTATAACACTGAAGCTTTCTTT. This chain uses TRBV21-1 with TRBJ1-1; the table's D call, TRBD1, was not checked against the DNA. TRBV21-1 is designated a pseudogene. The CDR3 sequence is 15 residues long.

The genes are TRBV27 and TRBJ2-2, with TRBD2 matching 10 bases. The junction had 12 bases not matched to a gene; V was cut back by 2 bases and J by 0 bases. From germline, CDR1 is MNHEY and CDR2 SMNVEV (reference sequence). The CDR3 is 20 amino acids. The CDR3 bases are TGTGCCAGCAGTTTAACGACGCCGGGACTAGCGACCTCGAACACCGGGGAGCTGTTTTTT. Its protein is CASSLTTPGLATSNTGELFF.

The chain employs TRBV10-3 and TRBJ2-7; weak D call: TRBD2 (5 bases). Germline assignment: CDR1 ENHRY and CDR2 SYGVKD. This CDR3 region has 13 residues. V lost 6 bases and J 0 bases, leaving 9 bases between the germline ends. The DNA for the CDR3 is TGTGCCATCAGGAGGGCGAGCTCCTACGAGCAGTACTTC. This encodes CAIRRASSYEQYF.

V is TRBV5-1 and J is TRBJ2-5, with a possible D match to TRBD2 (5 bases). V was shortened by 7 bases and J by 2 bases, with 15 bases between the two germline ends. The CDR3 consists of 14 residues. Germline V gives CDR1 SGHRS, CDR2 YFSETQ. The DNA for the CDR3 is TGCGCCAGCGGCGAAGGGAGAGGGCAAGAGACCCAGTACTTC. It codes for CASGEGRGQETQYF.

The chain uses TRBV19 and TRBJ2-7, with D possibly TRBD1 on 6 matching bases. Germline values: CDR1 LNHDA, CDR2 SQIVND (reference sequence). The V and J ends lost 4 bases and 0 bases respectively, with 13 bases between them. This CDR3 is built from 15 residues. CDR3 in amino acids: CASSTSGRGSYEQYF. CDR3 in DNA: TGTGCCAGTAGTACCTCGGGCAGGGGCTCCTACGAGCAGTACTTC.

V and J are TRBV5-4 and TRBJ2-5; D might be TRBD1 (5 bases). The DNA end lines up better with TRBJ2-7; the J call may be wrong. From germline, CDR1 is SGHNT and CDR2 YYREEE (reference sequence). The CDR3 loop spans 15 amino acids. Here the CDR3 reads CASGNGVGASYEQYF. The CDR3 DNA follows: TGTGCCAGCGGAAATGGGGTTGGGGCCTCCTACGAGCAGTACTTC.

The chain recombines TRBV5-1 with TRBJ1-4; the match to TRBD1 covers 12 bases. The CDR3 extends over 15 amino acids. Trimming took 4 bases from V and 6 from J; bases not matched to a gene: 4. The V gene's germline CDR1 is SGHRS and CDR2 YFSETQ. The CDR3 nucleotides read TGCGCCAGCAGCCGGGACAGGGGGCAGGATGAAAAACTGTTTTTT. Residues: CASSRDRGQDEKLFF.

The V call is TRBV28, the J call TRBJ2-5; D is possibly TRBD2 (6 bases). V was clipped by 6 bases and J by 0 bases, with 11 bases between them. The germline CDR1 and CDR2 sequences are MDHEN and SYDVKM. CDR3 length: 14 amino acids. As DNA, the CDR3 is TGTGCCAGCAGCCTTCTAGCGCACCAAGAGACCCAGTACTTC. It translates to CASSLLAHQETQYF.